A single sample is the source of the 22 T cell receptor beta chains below, sequenced in a study of cytomegalovirus exposure and HLA in healthy donors. Both 60 Vbeta primers and 13 Jbeta primers went into the PCR. Only in-frame clones appear in the TCRdb table, and some are missing; sequencing was by immunoSEQ multiplex PCR. The sample carries 200,000 or so clones, about 88% recorded once. The sample consisted of PBMCs. The receptors shown here come from a girl in the first two years of life in good health and CMV-seronegative.

This chain connects TRBV9 to TRBJ1-5, with D uncertain. V lost 1 base to trimming and J lost 5 bases, with 7 bases between them. Germline V gene sequence: CDR1 SGDLS, CDR2 YYNGEE. The CDR3 length is 13 residues. CDR3 region: CASSVSSDQPQHF. DNA of the CDR3: TGTGCCAGCAGCGTAAGCTCCGATCAGCCCCAGCATTTT.

The count of this clone is one. The genes are TRBV5-1 and TRBJ1-2; D remains ambiguous. Germline CDR1 reads SGHRS; CDR2 reads YFSETQ. This CDR3 comprises 15 residues. The V and J ends lost 4 bases and 0 bases respectively, with 13 bases between them. The CDR3 reads CASSTRHASNYGYTF. CDR3 in DNA: TGCGCCAGCAGCACTAGACACGCCTCTAACTATGGCTACACCTTC.

This chain joins TRBV6-1 and TRBJ2-5, with 7 nucleotides matching TRBD2. This CDR3 is 17 amino acids long. The junction had 14 bases not matched to a gene; V was cut back by 3 bases and J by 4 bases. CDR1 is MNHNS and CDR2 is SASEGT in the germline V gene. In nucleotides, the CDR3 is TGTGCCAGCAGTGAGGAGGAGCAGCGGGGCCTCTCAGAGACCCAGTACTTC. This gives the protein CASSEEEQRGLSETQYF.

The chain is built from TRBV6-5 and TRBJ1-3; no clear D gene. The CDR3 has 13 amino acids. Trimming removed 5 bases from V and 1 base from J, with 6 bases in between. Germline CDR1 and CDR2: MNHEY and SVGAGI. The CDR3 sequence: CASSRESGNTIYF. The CDR3 coding sequence is TGTGCCAGCAGTAGGGAGTCTGGAAACACCATATATTTT.

This chain connects TRBV19 to TRBJ2-7, with 8 bases aligning to TRBD1. The CDR3 has 14 amino acids. The germline V gene encodes CDR1 LNHDA and CDR2 SQIVND (reference sequence). V lost 3 bases and J lost 4; bases outside the gene matches: 5. The CDR3 coding sequence is TGTGCCAGTAGTATCGGGACAGGATATTACGAGCAGTACTTC. The encoded protein is CASSIGTGYYEQYF. Full variable domain (missing parts from reference TRBV19 and TRBJ2-7): DGGITQSPKYLFRKEGQNVTLSCEQNLNHDAMYWYRQDPGQGLRLIYYSQIVNDFQKGDIAEGYSVSREKKESFPLTVTSAQKNPTAFYLCASSIGTGYYEQYFGPGTRLTVT.

This clone appeared a few times. This chain connects TRBV13 to TRBJ2-5; D is perhaps TRBD1 (6 bases). The CDR3 has 15 residues. The germline V and J ends were trimmed by 5 bases and 2 bases, with 15 bases remaining between them. Germline CDR1 is PRHDT and CDR2 is FYEKMQ (reference sequence). The CDR3 reads CASSHQGTMQETQYF. The CDR3 nucleotides read TGTGCCAGCAGCCACCAGGGGACAATGCAAGAGACCCAGTACTTC.

This sequence joins TRBV5-8 and TRBJ2-3, with 11 bases aligning to TRBD1. The CDR3 runs 14 residues. Losses at the gene ends were 4 bases for V and 5 bases for J; bases not matched to a gene: 3. CDR1 is SGHTS and CDR2 is YDEGEE in the germline V gene. As DNA, the CDR3 is TGTGCCAGCAGCCACGGGACAGGGGGAGATACGCAGTATTTT. Translating gives CASSHGTGGDTQYF.

This chain links TRBV9 with TRBJ2-1; 7 positions match TRBD2. The length of the CDR3 is 15 residues. The germline V gene has CDR1 SGDLS and CDR2 YYNGEE. Germline trimming cut 3 bases from V and 4 bases from J; bases unmatched to any gene: 7. This chain's CDR3 is CASSETSDTYNEQFF. In DNA, the CDR3 is TGTGCCAGCAGCGAAACTAGCGATACATACAATGAGCAGTTCTTC.

This clone was detected a few times. The chain couples TRBV27 to TRBJ2-3; 13 bases line up with TRBD2. CDR3 size: 14 residues. Trimming took 6 bases from V and 7 from J; bases not matched to a gene: 4. The germline V gene encodes CDR1 MNHEY and CDR2 SMNVEV (reference sequence). The CDR3 sequence: CASSTSGGVYTQYF. CDR3 bases: TGTGCCAGCAGCACTAGCGGGGGGGTATATACGCAGTATTTT.

In this sample, this clone turned up once. The J gene is TRBJ2-7, the V gene TRBV5-6; 8 bases match TRBD2. V shed 4 bases, J shed 3 bases, and the junction held 6 bases outside the gene matches. The CDR3 has 14 amino acids. Germline V CDR1 and CDR2: SGHDT, YYEEEE. CDR3 amino acids: CASSISGIVYEQYF. The CDR3 nucleotides read TGTGCCAGCAGCATTAGCGGGATAGTCTACGAGCAGTACTTC.

V usage is TRBV6-1 and J usage is TRBJ1-3, with TRBD1 as a possible D gene (5 bases). The V gene's germline CDR1 is MNHNS and CDR2 SASEGT. The CDR3 contains 15 residues. V was trimmed by 2 bases and J by 3 bases, leaving 11 bases between them. Here the CDR3 DNA reads TGTGCCAGCAGTGAACGCAGGGCGTATGGAAACACCATATATTTT. It codes for CASSERRAYGNTIYF.

This clone was seen only once. Other DNA sequences from this sample encode an identical CDR3 as well. The chain recombines TRBV5-1 with TRBJ1-1; TRBD1 is a possible D gene (6 bases). From germline, CDR1 is SGHRS and CDR2 YFSETQ. This CDR3 has 14 residues. V was trimmed by 4 bases and J by 0 bases, leaving 10 bases between them. CDR3 loop: CASSLTGMNTEAFF. CDR3 sequence (DNA): TGCGCCAGCAGCCTGACAGGAATGAACACTGAAGCTTTCTTT.

The V and J genes are TRBV6-5 and TRBJ2-7, with TRBD1 matching 11 bases. J lost 1 base, V lost 6 bases, and 5 bases had no gene match. The germline V gene encodes CDR1 MNHEY and CDR2 SVGAGI. The CDR3 totals 15 residues. The CDR3, as DNA: TGTGCCAGCAGAAAAGGGACAGGGGGATCCTACGAGCAGTACTTC. As protein: CASRKGTGGSYEQYF.

This clone was seen only once. V and J are TRBV30 and TRBJ1-1; tentatively, D is TRBD1 (6 bases). V lost 1 base to trimming and J lost 0 bases, with 6 bases between them. CDR1 is GTSNPN, CDR2 SVGIG, per germline (reference sequence). The CDR3 is 13 residues long. The CDR3 nucleotides are TGTGCCTGGAGTGGGACAGTGAACACTGAAGCTTTCTTT. Translating it yields CAWSGTVNTEAFF.

V usage is TRBV7-3 and J usage is TRBJ2-2; D is ambiguous. The ends were cut back, 2 bases at V and 0 bases at J, with 7 bases in the middle. Germline V CDR1 and CDR2: SGHTA, FQGTGA. The CDR3 loop spans 15 amino acids. CDR3 sequence: CASSLAVSNTGELFF. CDR3 nucleotide sequence: TGTGCCAGCAGCTTAGCGGTTTCGAACACCGGGGAGCTGTTTTTT.

The rearrangement uses TRBV4-1 and TRBJ1-1; no firm D call. The germline V and J ends were trimmed by 1 base and 10 bases, with 19 bases remaining between them. Germline V lookup: CDR1 MGHRA, CDR2 YSYEKL. CDR3 length equals 15 residues. CDR3 sequence: CASSQAGPTRHVAFF. The CDR3 nucleotides read TGCGCCAGCAGCCAAGCTGGACCTACTAGACACGTAGCTTTCTTT.

The genes are TRBV6-4 and TRBJ1-6, with D perhaps TRBD1 (6 bases). The CDR3 is 14 residues long. Germline values: CDR1 MRHNA, CDR2 SNTAGT. The V end lost 6 bases, the J end lost 7 bases, and 13 bases lay between the germline ends. CDR3 coding DNA: TGTGCCAGCAGCGAGACAGGTTTGAATTCACCCCTCCACTTT. It encodes CASSETGLNSPLHF.

J is TRBJ2-4 and V is TRBV5-1; TRBD1 agrees at 8 bases. The CDR3 is made up of 17 amino acids. The V gene's germline CDR1 is SGHRS and CDR2 YFSETQ. Trimming took 0 bases from V and 6 from J; bases not matched to a gene: 11. The CDR3 protein is CASSLVRLQGAGNIQYF. In DNA, the CDR3 is TGCGCCAGCAGCTTGGTCCGGCTGCAGGGGGCAGGAAACATTCAGTACTTC.

The chain has TRBV5-1 and TRBJ2-1; TRBD2 matches 7 bases. V lost 1 base and J lost 3; bases outside the gene matches: 13. The CDR3 covers 18 residues. CDR1 and CDR2 (germline): SGHRS, YFSETQ. This chain's CDR3 is CASSLSSPASGFYNEQFF. The CDR3 DNA is TGCGCCAGCAGCTTGTCGTCTCCGGCTAGCGGATTCTACAATGAGCAGTTCTTC.

V and J are TRBV4-3 and TRBJ2-4, with 8 positions matching TRBD1. Germline CDR1 reads LGHNA; CDR2 reads YSLEER. V was pared by 3 bases and J by 4 bases, with 2 bases of the junction left unmatched. The CDR3 has 14 residues. The CDR3 DNA reads TGCGCCAGCAGCCATAGGACAGGGAAAAACATTCAGTACTTC. Protein: CASSHRTGKNIQYF.

The genes are TRBV15 and TRBJ2-3; TRBD2 aligns across 9 bases. This CDR3 spans 13 amino acids. The J segment lost 14 bases and the V segment lost 1 base, leaving 7 bases of the junction unmatched. The germline CDR1 and CDR2 sequences are LNHNV and YYDKDF (reference sequence). The CDR3 is CATSRGQRGAPYF. The CDR3 region has the DNA TGTGCCACCAGCAGAGGTCAGCGGGGGGCCCCGTATTTT.

This clone has only one observation. The rearrangement links TRBV6-5 to TRBJ1-1, with D unclear. The germline CDR1 and CDR2 sequences are MNHEY and SVGAGI. Trimming removed 7 bases at V and 1 base at J, with 13 bases between. CDR3 length: 14 residues. The CDR3 sequence: CASNKQSPNTEAFF. CDR3 coding DNA: TGTGCCAGCAACAAACAGTCCCCGAACACTGAAGCTTTCTTT.